The 8 T cell receptor beta chains reported below all come from one sample, sequenced in a study of blood T cell repertoires in COVID-19. The method was immunoSEQ multiplex PCR; TCRdb's version includes in-frame clones alone and lacks a portion of them. The repertoire holds 110,000 or so clones, with approximately 87% as singletons. Sequencing was performed on peripheral blood. The receptors here all came from a man in his fifties or sixties with acute or convalescent COVID-19.

The genes are TRBV29-1 and TRBJ1-4; D perhaps matches TRBD1 (6 bases). This CDR3 spans 12 amino acids. V was cut by 0 bases and J by 10 bases, with 9 bases left in between. Germline V gene sequence: CDR1 SQVTM, CDR2 ANQGSEA. The chain's CDR3 is CSVEDTGRKLFF. The CDR3 DNA follows: TGCAGCGTTGAAGACACAGGGAGAAAACTGTTTTTT.

The gene calls are TRBV6-1 and TRBJ1-5; 8 bases are shared with TRBD1. V shed 2 bases, J shed 5 bases, and the junction held 5 bases outside the gene matches. CDR1 is MNHNS, CDR2 SASEGT, per germline. This CDR3 contains 15 residues. CDR3 sequence: CASSEWGQVYQPQHF. DNA of the CDR3: TGTGCCAGCAGTGAATGGGGACAGGTTTATCAGCCCCAGCATTTT.

V is TRBV4-1 and J is TRBJ2-7, with 7 positions matching TRBD1. V shed 1 base and J 2 bases; nucleotides not matched to a gene: 8. The CDR3 covers 16 residues. From germline, CDR1 is MGHRA and CDR2 YSYEKL. CDR3 in amino acids: CASSQVLGQITYEQYF. Here the CDR3 DNA reads TGCGCCAGCAGCCAAGTTCTGGGACAGATCACCTACGAGCAGTACTTC.

The CDR3 nucleotides are TGCGCCAGCAGCCATACCGGGACTAGCGGGAAAAATGAGCAGTTCTTC. It specifies CASSHTGTSGKNEQFF. V is TRBV4-3 and J is TRBJ2-1; 13 bases fit TRBD2. J was trimmed by 7 bases and V by 3 bases; bases with no gene match: 6. Per the germline V gene, CDR1 is LGHNA and CDR2 is YSLEER. This CDR3 is 16 amino acids long.

There are a few counts of this clone. This chain joins TRBV25-1 and TRBJ1-1, with 7 bases that match TRBD1. CDR1 MGHDK and CDR2 SYGVNS come from the germline V gene. Trimming took 11 bases from V and 4 from J; bases not matched to a gene: 10. The CDR3 runs 13 residues. For the CDR3, the DNA is TGTGCCTCCCGACAGGGTCCCAGCACTGAAGCTTTCTTT. Translated, it gives CASRQGPSTEAFF.

CDR3 nucleotides: TGTGCCAGCAGCCGGGGTGCGGAGCGGGGCACAGATACGCAGTATTTT. This gives the protein CASSRGAERGTDTQYF. This chain uses TRBV5-4 with TRBJ2-3; tentative D call: TRBD2 (6 bases). From germline, CDR1 is SGHNT and CDR2 YYREEE (reference sequence). This CDR3 contains 16 residues. The V and J ends lost 4 bases and 1 base respectively, with 16 bases between them.

The V and J genes are TRBV10-1 and TRBJ2-7; D is perhaps TRBD2 (6 bases). Germline values: CDR1 WNHNN, CDR2 SYGVQD (reference sequence). The CDR3 sequence is 16 residues long. Trimming took off 3 bases at V and 3 bases at J, with 18 bases between the two ends. The CDR3 region has the DNA TGCGCCAGCAGTGACCTCGGGACTCGGAAGAACTACGAGCAGTACTTC. Encoded protein: CASSDLGTRKNYEQYF.

This chain links TRBV27 with TRBJ2-7; 11 nucleotides line up with TRBD2. This CDR3 has 14 amino acids. Germline V lookup: CDR1 MNHEY, CDR2 SMNVEV (reference sequence). The V gene end was trimmed by 3 bases and the J gene end by 6 bases; junction bases not matched to a gene: 4. Here the CDR3 DNA reads TGTGCCAGCAGTTTTACTAGCGGGAGCGGCGAGCAGTACTTC. Translated, it gives CASSFTSGSGEQYF.